Following are 17 T cell receptor beta chains from one sample sequenced in a study of CD8 T cells in ankylosing spondylitis. TCRdb re-analysed the 5' RACE reads in MiXCR, keeping a single row per CDR3 protein. The profile shows about 300,000 distinct CDR3 sequences, more than 20% of them singletons. Sequenced input: blood, either unsorted or a sorted T cell fraction (not recorded which). These TCRs come from a female donor with ankylosing spondylitis or in good health (not recorded which).

V gene TRBV6-5 combines with J gene TRBJ2-1, with 12 bases aligning to TRBD2. With 0 bases clipped from V and 6 bases from J, the junction kept 3 bases outside the gene matches. The germline V gene encodes CDR1 MNHEY and CDR2 SVGAGI. The CDR3 spans 16 residues. The CDR3 is CASSYSLAGGFNEQFF. As DNA, the CDR3 is TGTGCCAGCAGTTACTCGCTAGCGGGAGGGTTCAATGAGCAGTTCTTC.

The gene calls are TRBV5-1 and TRBJ1-1, with D perhaps matching TRBD1 (6 bases). This CDR3 has 13 residues. Between the trimmed V and J ends, which lost 6 bases and 4 bases, there was a span of 13 bases. Germline V gene data show CDR1 as SGHRS and CDR2 as YFSETQ. This CDR3 is CASKRGEGTEAFF. The CDR3 DNA follows: TGCGCCAGCAAGAGGGGGGAAGGCACTGAAGCTTTCTTT.

The table lists this clonotype with a count of one. This sequence joins TRBV7-3 and TRBJ2-3, with TRBD1 matching 9 bases. This CDR3 is built from 18 residues. After removal of 0 bases from V and 4 bases from J, the junction contained 11 bases not matched to a gene. Germline V gives CDR1 SGHTA, CDR2 FQGTGA. CDR3 sequence (DNA): TGTGCCAGCAGCTTAACGTTGTGGACAGGGGCTGGAGCAGATACGCAGTATTTT. Residues: CASSLTLWTGAGADTQYF.

This clonotype has ten or more counts. This chain uses TRBV5-1 with TRBJ1-4, with 9 bases identical to TRBD1. Germline lookup yields CDR1 SGHRS and CDR2 YFSETQ. The CDR3 covers 14 residues. V lost 4 bases and J lost 7; bases outside the gene matches: 5. The CDR3 DNA reads as TGCGCCAGCAGCGATCGACAGGGGGGTGAAAAACTGTTTTTT. Translation: CASSDRQGGEKLFF.

The chain carries TRBV4-3 and TRBJ2-2; D is unclear. The CDR3 extends over 13 amino acids. Germline V gives CDR1 LGHNA, CDR2 YSLEER. V lost 1 base and J 7 bases, leaving 7 bases between the germline ends. The CDR3 nucleotides are TGCGCCAGCAGCCAAGGAGTCGGCGGGGAGCTGTTTTTT. Translating gives CASSQGVGGELFF.

The chain carries TRBV4-2 and TRBJ1-4; D is unclear. The germline CDR1 and CDR2 sequences are LGHNA and YNFKEQ. The CDR3 extends over 15 amino acids. V lost 3 bases and J lost 2, with 10 bases in between. The CDR3 DNA is TGTGCCAGCAGCCAGGCCCCACCGACTAATGAAAAACTGTTTTTT. It yields the protein CASSQAPPTNEKLFF.

The CDR3 sequence: CSVGGVGETQYF. The CDR3 DNA is TGCAGCGTTGGGGGGGTTGGGGAGACCCAGTACTTC. The chain has TRBV29-1 and TRBJ2-5; D is possibly TRBD2 (6 bases). The CDR3 runs 12 residues. The germline V gene has CDR1 SQVTM and CDR2 ANQGSEA. The ends were cut back, 4 bases at V and 5 bases at J, with 11 bases in the middle.

The table lists this clonotype with a few counts. The J gene is TRBJ2-1, the V gene TRBV18, with a possible D match to TRBD2 (5 bases). Germline V gene lookup returns CDR1 KGHSH and CDR2 LQKENI. There are 15 residues in the CDR3. Trimming removed 3 bases at V and 5 bases at J, with 14 bases between. The CDR3 DNA is TGTGCCAGCTCACCGACTACGCCCTCTAACAATGAGCAGTTCTTC. It encodes CASSPTTPSNNEQFF. Complete variable domain (other parts from reference TRBV18 and TRBJ2-1): NAGVMQNPRHLVRRRGQEARLRCSPMKGHSHVYWYRQLPEEGLKFMVYLQKENIIDESGMPKERFSAEFPKEGPSILRIQQVVRGDSAAYFCASSPTTPSNNEQFFGPGTRLTVL.

This clonotype was seen more than once but under ten times. The CDR3 DNA reads as TGTGCCAGCAGCTTAATCAGTAGCCCGGATACGCAGTATTTT. This encodes CASSLISSPDTQYF. The V gene is TRBV5-5, the J gene TRBJ2-3; D is ambiguous. V was cut by 2 bases and J by 6 bases, with 13 bases left in between. CDR3 length: 14 amino acids. Per germline, CDR1 SGHKS and CDR2 YYEKEE (reference sequence).

This clonotype was observed at least ten times. The rearrangement uses TRBV10-3 and TRBJ2-7, with D uncertain. Germline V gene data show CDR1 as ENHRY and CDR2 as SYGVKD. The CDR3 length is 10 residues. Trimming removed 8 bases at V and 5 bases at J, with 7 bases between. Here the CDR3 reads CAIGYNEQYF. The CDR3 DNA reads TGTGCCATCGGCTATAACGAGCAGTACTTC.

The V gene is TRBV2, the J gene TRBJ2-7, with TRBD1 as a possible D gene (6 bases). V gave up 7 bases and J gave up 3 bases, with 13 bases separating them. The germline gives CDR1 SNHLY, CDR2 FYNNEI. CDR3 length equals 13 residues. The CDR3 sequence: CASKDRSIYEQYF. For the CDR3, the DNA is TGTGCCAGCAAAGACAGGTCGATCTACGAGCAGTACTTC.

The J gene is TRBJ2-3, the V gene TRBV4-3; maybe TRBD2 (6 bases). Trimming left V 2 bases short and J 7 bases short, with 16 bases between. Germline CDR1 and CDR2: LGHNA and YSLEER. This CDR3 is 15 amino acids long. The CDR3 loop reads CASSQKGGTGNTQYF. For the CDR3, the DNA is TGCGCCAGCAGCCAAAAGGGCGGGACGGGAAATACGCAGTATTTT.

This clonotype appeared a few times. This CDR3 is CASSPEASGSNEQFF. For the CDR3, the DNA is TGTGCCAGCAGCCCAGAGGCTAGCGGGAGTAATGAGCAGTTCTTC. The chain employs TRBV7-2 and TRBJ2-1; 10 nucleotides align to TRBD2. The germline V gene encodes CDR1 SGHTA and CDR2 FQGNSA. With V trimmed by 5 bases and J by 7 bases, 8 bases remained unmatched. The CDR3 covers 15 residues.

J is TRBJ2-1 and V is TRBV6-2 or TRBV6-3, with D uncertain. CDR1 MNHEY and CDR2 SVGEGT come from the germline V gene. The CDR3 is 16 amino acids. Trimming pared 4 bases from V and 4 bases from J, leaving 17 bases between. CDR3 in DNA: TGTGCCAGCAGTTCCAAAGACCCTAGTAGTTACAATGAGCAGTTCTTC. Translation: CASSSKDPSSYNEQFF.

The rearrangement uses TRBV30 and TRBJ2-7, with 9 nucleotides matching TRBD2. The germline gives CDR1 GTSNPN, CDR2 SVGIG (reference sequence). V trimming: 3 bases; J trimming: 3 bases; junction bases outside the gene matches: 9. CDR3 length: 15 amino acids. The CDR3 nucleotides read TGTGCCTGGAGGGCCTTAGGTAGCGGGAGCTACGAGCAGTACTTC. Amino acids: CAWRALGSGSYEQYF.

This rearrangement joins TRBV6-2 or TRBV6-3 to TRBJ1-1; 8 bases map to TRBD1. V gave up 5 bases and J gave up 1 base; unmatched junction bases: 3. Germline values: CDR1 MNHEY, CDR2 SVGEGT. CDR3 length: 14 amino acids. CDR3 nucleotides: TGTGCCAGCAGTGACAGGGGAGGGAACACTGAAGCTTTCTTT. It yields the protein CASSDRGGNTEAFF.

The chain is built from TRBV6-5 and TRBJ2-1; D remains unclear. The CDR3 is made up of 15 amino acids. Between the trimmed V and J ends, which lost 3 bases and 5 bases, there was a span of 14 bases. Germline V gene sequence: CDR1 MNHEY, CDR2 SVGAGI. The CDR3 DNA reads TGTGCCAGCAGTTATAAGACACCGACTGACAATGAGCAGTTCTTC. It translates to CASSYKTPTDNEQFF.